This T cell receptor beta chain came from a study of cytomegalovirus exposure and HLA in healthy donors. Regarding this clone: Its antigen is unknown. Germline and junction disagree at one end, which may indicate a read error.

The study drew the donors from its roughly 120-subject validation cohort, separate from the roughly 700-subject first cohort. Repertoires were generated with immunoSEQ multiplex PCR, while TCRdb's copy carries only in-frame clones and drops some. The table records about 130,000 clones, just under 90% of them present only once. Overall study findings and caveats: A list of 150 or so TCR beta chains associated with cytomegalovirus was given. A subsequent analysis found that TCR clusters from the first cohort also tended to co-occur in the approximately 120 validation repertoires, with approximately 94% of cluster scores above 0. Most observed TCR sequences were rare, whereas some public TCRs were detected in many donors.

The TCR sequence derives from a woman aged 30 to 39 in good health and CMV-seropositive. Material for sequencing was PBMCs.

In DNA, the CDR3 is TGTGCCAGCTCAGCAAACAGGGGCAACGCCTTATCCCTCTTT. Translated: CASSANRGNALSLF. The rearrangement uses TRBV18 and TRBJ1-1, with 7 nucleotides matching TRBD1. This CDR3 contains 14 residues. From germline, CDR1 is KGHSH and CDR2 LQKENI.